What follows are 25 T cell receptor beta chains derived from one specimen sequenced in a study of immune characterization of retroperitoneal liposarcoma. MiXCR was run by TCRdb on the PCR reads, yielding one entry per CDR3 protein. Found here are approximately 9,400 distinct CDR3 sequences, around 30% of them singletons; the top ten hold 8% to 10%. Sequenced material: tumor tissue. These receptors were collected from a male donor with retroperitoneal liposarcoma.

V gene TRBV11-2 combines with J gene TRBJ2-1; 9 bases are shared with TRBD2. Near its end, the DNA agrees better with TRBJ2-7, so the J call may be wrong. The CDR3 length is 15 residues. CDR1 and CDR2 from the germline V gene are SGHAT and FQNNGV. The CDR3 nucleotides are TGTGCCAGCAGTTGGACTAGCGCGAGCTCCTACGAGCAGTACTTC. As protein: CASSWTSASSYEQYF.

In this sample, this clonotype turned up a few times. V usage is TRBV6-1 and J usage is TRBJ2-1, with 8 bases aligning to TRBD1. CDR1 and CDR2 (germline): MNHNS, SASEGT. CDR3 length equals 15 residues. V gave up 10 bases and J gave up 8 bases; unmatched junction bases: 16. CDR3 in DNA: TGTGCCACAAAAAGGGGACAGGTCCCCTCGGATGAGCAGTTCTTC. Translating gives CATKRGQVPSDEQFF.

This clonotype has just a few counts. J is TRBJ2-1 and V is TRBV27; possibly TRBD2 for D (6 bases). The J call may be incorrect, as the DNA end agrees better with TRBJ2-7. Germline V CDR1 and CDR2: MNHEY, SMNVEV (reference sequence). The CDR3 is 14 residues long. CDR3 bases: TGTGCCAGCACCCTGGGGGGAAGAGGGGACGAGCAGTACTTC. This translates into CASTLGGRGDEQYF.

The chain couples TRBV6-1 to TRBJ2-7, with TRBD1 as a possible D gene (6 bases). The CDR3 spans 13 residues. Trimming stripped 10 bases from V and 0 bases from J, with 13 bases between. Germline values: CDR1 MNHNS, CDR2 SASEGT. The CDR3, as DNA: TGTGCCACGAGTGGACAGTTCTCCTACGAGCAGTACTTC. Translating it yields CATSGQFSYEQYF.

Ten or more counts support this clonotype. V gene TRBV6-1 combines with J gene TRBJ1-6; possible D gene TRBD1, 6 bases. CDR3 length equals 14 residues. CDR1 and CDR2 (germline): MNHNS, SASEGT. The V gene lost 2 bases and the J gene lost 7 bases, with 9 bases spanning the gap. CDR3: CASSERGRNSPLHF. The CDR3 coding sequence is TGTGCCAGCAGTGAACGGGGGCGGAATTCACCCCTCCACTTT.

V and J are TRBV6-1 and TRBJ2-6; D remains ambiguous. Trimming cost V 1 base and J 0 bases, with 4 bases left between them. CDR1 and CDR2 (germline): MNHNS, SASEGT. The CDR3 is made up of 15 amino acids. This CDR3 is CASSEGGSGANVLTF. The CDR3 DNA follows: TGTGCCAGCAGTGAAGGGGGCTCTGGGGCCAACGTCCTGACTTTC.

A word on this clonotype: Mismatch with germline at one junction end may stem from a read error. The V call is TRBV6-9, the J call TRBJ2-1, with D unresolved. The CDR3 is made up of 13 amino acids. Germline-derived CDR1 and CDR2 are MNHGY and SVAAGI. CDR3 coding DNA: TGTGCCAGCAGTTACCGGGTCCAAGAGACCCAGTGCTTC. Its translation: CASSYRVQETQCF.

V and J are TRBV6-1 and TRBJ2-7; D not resolved. Germline V gene data show CDR1 as MNHNS and CDR2 as SASEGT. V lost 2 bases and J 3 bases, leaving 2 bases between the germline ends. There are 11 residues in the CDR3. The CDR3 sequence is CASSELYEQYF. Written as DNA, the CDR3 is TGTGCCAGCAGTGAACTCTACGAGCAGTACTTC.

The chain combines TRBV12-3 or TRBV12-4 with TRBJ1-1; tentatively, D is TRBD1 (5 bases). Trimming stripped 11 bases from V and 3 bases from J, with 13 bases between. The CDR3 has 12 residues. CDR3 nucleotides: TGTGCCGGGGGGAGGCCGGACACTGAAGCTTTCTTT. It encodes CAGGRPDTEAFF.

The V and J genes are TRBV12-3 or TRBV12-4 and TRBJ2-1, with 11 bases that match TRBD1. The V segment lost 4 bases and the J segment 12 bases; nucleotides outside the gene matches: 8. The CDR3 spans 14 residues. The CDR3 sequence is CASSSGTGGLGQFF. CDR3 sequence (DNA): TGTGCCAGCAGTTCTGGGACAGGGGGGTTGGGGCAGTTCTTC.

Written as DNA, the CDR3 is TGTGCCAGCAGTTACTCCCAGGGGGCAAATGAGCAGTACTTC. Residues: CASSYSQGANEQYF. This sequence joins TRBV6-2 or TRBV6-3 and TRBJ2-1; TRBD1 aligns across 8 bases. Matching the DNA end better, TRBJ2-7 makes the J call doubtful. The CDR3 loop spans 14 amino acids. Germline V CDR1 and CDR2: MNHEY, SVGEGT.

This rearrangement joins TRBV6-1 to TRBJ1-5, with 7 positions matching TRBD1. J gave up 3 bases and V 6 bases, and 11 bases lay outside the gene matches. Germline V lookup: CDR1 MNHNS, CDR2 SASEGT. The CDR3 covers 16 residues. CDR3: CASSRGGGTDNQPQHF. The CDR3 DNA reads TGTGCCAGCAGCCGAGGGGGCGGGACAGACAATCAGCCCCAGCATTTT.

The V gene is TRBV4-1, the J gene TRBJ2-4; D is possibly TRBD2 (5 bases). The V end lost 0 bases, the J end lost 13 bases, and 16 bases lay between the germline ends. The germline V gene has CDR1 MGHRA and CDR2 YSYEKL. The CDR3 contains 14 residues. CDR3 residues: CASSQDPGLVGQYF. CDR3 in DNA: TGCGCCAGCAGCCAAGATCCTGGACTGGTCGGGCAGTACTTC.

This clonotype is medium-sized in the sample. Here the CDR3 reads CASSYYRGFNSRFTDTQYF. CDR3 nucleotide sequence: TGTGCCAGCAGTTACTACAGGGGGTTTAATTCTCGTTTCACAGATACGCAGTATTTT. The chain carries TRBV6-6 and TRBJ2-3, with 8 bases identical to TRBD1. The V gene end was trimmed by 1 base and the J gene end by 2 bases; junction bases not matched to a gene: 14. From germline, CDR1 is MNHNY and CDR2 SVGAGI (reference sequence). This CDR3 comprises 19 residues.

The chain is built from TRBV7-6 and TRBJ2-5; no clear D. The J call is uncertain, as TRBJ2-1 better fits the DNA end. The length of the CDR3 is 16 residues. The germline CDR1 and CDR2 sequences are SGHVS and FNYEAQ. DNA of the CDR3: TGTGCCAGCAGTCACCGACCGCCAACCAGCACAGATACGCAGTTCTTC. It is translated as CASSHRPPTSTDTQFF.

The V and J genes are TRBV6-1 and TRBJ1-1; 9 bases map to TRBD1. V lost 5 bases and J lost 3; bases outside the gene matches: 10. Germline-derived CDR1 and CDR2 are MNHNS and SASEGT. CDR3 length: 16 residues. CDR3 in DNA: TGTGCCAGCAGTTATCTGGGACAGGGTGAGTACACTGAAGCTTTCTTT. This codes for CASSYLGQGEYTEAFF.

The chain has TRBV6-4 and TRBJ2-2, with TRBD2 identical over 10 bases. CDR3 length: 14 residues. The V and J ends lost 7 bases and 3 bases, in that order; junction bases with no gene match: 2. Germline V gene sequence: CDR1 MRHNA, CDR2 SNTAGT. The chain's CDR3 is CASKAGGDTGELFF. In DNA form, the CDR3 reads TGTGCCAGCAAAGCGGGAGGGGACACCGGGGAGCTGTTTTTT.

This clonotype appeared once. V and J are TRBV28 and TRBJ2-3; 7 positions agree with TRBD1. Germline V gene sequence: CDR1 MDHEN, CDR2 SYDVKM. The CDR3 sequence is 17 residues long. With 6 bases clipped from V and 2 bases from J, the junction kept 14 bases outside the gene matches. The CDR3 is CASRDHRGGHVTDTQYF. Here the CDR3 DNA reads TGTGCCAGCAGGGACCACCGAGGGGGCCACGTCACAGATACGCAGTATTTT.

This clonotype is classed as medium-sized. The chain couples TRBV6-1 to TRBJ2-1; 10 nucleotides align to TRBD1. TRBJ2-7 explains the end of the DNA better; the J call may be wrong. The CDR3 runs 16 residues. Looked up from germline, CDR1 is MNHNS and CDR2 is SASEGT. In DNA, the CDR3 is TGTGCCAGCAGTGACGACCCGGGACAGGGGTCCAACGAGCAGTACTTC. Translated, it gives CASSDDPGQGSNEQYF.

Sample share makes this clonotype medium-sized. The chain carries TRBV6-1 and TRBJ2-3, with 7 bases aligning to TRBD1. The CDR3 extends over 18 amino acids. CDR1 is MNHNS, CDR2 SASEGT, per germline. The V gene end was trimmed by 5 bases and the J gene end by 2 bases; junction bases not matched to a gene: 16. For the CDR3, the DNA is TGTGCCAGCAGTTCCGGTGACAGGGAGACGGGTTTCACAGATACGCAGTATTTT. It yields the protein CASSSGDRETGFTDTQYF.

A single count supports this clonotype. V and J are TRBV25-1 and TRBJ2-3, with a weak D call TRBD1 (6 bases). V was pared by 3 bases and J by 1 base, with 11 bases between. Per germline, CDR1 MGHDK and CDR2 SYGVNS. This CDR3 is built from 15 residues. The CDR3: CASSDTGLRTDTQYF. As DNA, the CDR3 is TGTGCCAGCAGTGATACAGGGCTTCGCACAGATACGCAGTATTTT.

This chain connects TRBV12-3 or TRBV12-4 to TRBJ2-1, with D perhaps matching TRBD1 (7 bases). V was clipped by 6 bases and J by 13 bases, with 19 bases between them. The CDR3 is 13 residues long. The CDR3 DNA reads as TGTGCCAGCAGCAGTAGGGGGCGGGACATTCAGTTCTTC. This codes for CASSSRGRDIQFF.

DNA for the CDR3: TGTGCCAGCAGCCCGACAGGGGGAAACACTGAAGCTTTCTTT. Amino acid sequence: CASSPTGGNTEAFF. The V call is TRBV12-3 or TRBV12-4, the J call TRBJ1-1, with 9 positions matching TRBD1. The CDR3 runs to 14 residues. The J segment lost 2 bases and the V segment lost 6 bases, leaving 4 bases of the junction unmatched.

This clonotype counts as medium-sized. The chain couples TRBV6-1 to TRBJ2-1; 12 nucleotides line up with TRBD2. CDR3 length equals 17 residues. Per the germline V gene, CDR1 is MNHNS and CDR2 is SASEGT. The V gene end was trimmed by 7 bases and the J gene end by 7 bases; junction bases not matched to a gene: 14. The CDR3 loop is CASTTKRGTSGFNEQFF. The CDR3 nucleotides read TGTGCCAGCACAACCAAGCGCGGGACTAGCGGGTTTAATGAGCAGTTCTTC.

Many counts were recorded for this clonotype. The chain has TRBV7-6 and TRBJ2-1, with D possibly matching TRBD2 (6 bases). The DNA end lines up better with TRBJ2-7; the J call may be wrong. The CDR3 is made up of 15 amino acids. CDR1 is SGHVS and CDR2 is FNYEAQ in the germline V gene. The CDR3 DNA follows: TGTGCCAGCAGCTTGTCCGGGACGGGACTTTACGAGCAGTACTTC. It encodes CASSLSGTGLYEQYF.